This TCR beta chain came from a study of T cells and Merkel cell carcinoma outcomes. Whole-study results and caveats: Repertoire plus T-cell density reportedly predicted Merkel cell carcinoma outcomes.

For this clone: Its antigen is still unknown.

This table comes from immunoSEQ multiplex PCR, and its TCRdb copy is limited to in-frame clones, with some not included. Of about 15,000 clones in the sample, just under 95% were seen once. Unmatched junction bases numbered 5, after V lost 7 bases and J lost 4 bases. The CDR3 totals 14 residues. Germline CDR1 SEHNR, CDR2 FQNEAQ (reference sequence). The sample comprised tumor tissue from Merkel cell carcinoma. This TCR derives from a human donor with Merkel cell carcinoma. This chain links TRBV7-9 with TRBJ2-5, with 11 positions matching TRBD2. The CDR3 protein is CASNPLAGGETQYF. The CDR3 DNA reads as TGTGCCAGCAACCCGCTAGCGGGAGGAGAGACCCAGTACTTC.